This entry features one TCR beta chain sequence. The source of the sample is a study of blood T cell repertoires in COVID-19. Looking at the study overall: Samples of COVID-19 (acute and convalescent) were obtained from the United States, Italy and Spain. Sources were T cells, B-cell-depleted T cells, or PBMCs; the material itself was cDNA or gDNA.

Per the original data handling: Estimation of nucleated cell counts relied on the amplification of reference gene primers. TCRdb keeps only in-frame clones here, not all; method: immunoSEQ multiplex PCR. The V and J calls and clone size come from that table; D and trimming were worked out from the DNA. The sample yields roughly 390,000 clones, approximately 81% seen once. V dropped 6 bases and J dropped 3 bases, with 18 bases sitting between them. The germline CDR1 and CDR2 sequences are SGDLS and YYNGEE. CDR3 size: 15 residues. The rearrangement joins TRBV9 to TRBJ2-5, with a possible D match to TRBD2 (5 bases). The receptor comes from a young woman with acute or convalescent COVID-19. Material: peripheral blood. CDR3 nucleotides: TGTGCCAGCACCGGAGGATCAGCCGCAAAAGAGACCCAGTACTTC. Translated, it gives CASTGGSAAKETQYF.